The clone carrying this TCR beta chain occurred a few times. CDR3 length: 13 amino acids. Germline CDR1 MNHEY, CDR2 SVGAGI. V was cut by 2 bases and J by 10 bases, with 12 bases left in between. The sample belongs to a study of T cell changes during pregnancy in multiple sclerosis. Only in-frame clones appear in the TCRdb table, and some are missing; sequencing was by immunoSEQ multiplex PCR. This table has 30,000 to 40,000 clones, almost 90% appearing once. Sequenced material: CD4+ T cells from peripheral blood mononuclear cells, taken in the second trimester of pregnancy. The clonotype was recovered from a female donor with multiple sclerosis, enrolled in a pregnancy study. J is TRBJ2-1 and V is TRBV6-5, with D uncertain. In DNA, the CDR3 is TGTGCCAGCAGTTACGCGTCCCTGAGGGAGCAGTTCTTC. Translation: CASSYASLREQFF.